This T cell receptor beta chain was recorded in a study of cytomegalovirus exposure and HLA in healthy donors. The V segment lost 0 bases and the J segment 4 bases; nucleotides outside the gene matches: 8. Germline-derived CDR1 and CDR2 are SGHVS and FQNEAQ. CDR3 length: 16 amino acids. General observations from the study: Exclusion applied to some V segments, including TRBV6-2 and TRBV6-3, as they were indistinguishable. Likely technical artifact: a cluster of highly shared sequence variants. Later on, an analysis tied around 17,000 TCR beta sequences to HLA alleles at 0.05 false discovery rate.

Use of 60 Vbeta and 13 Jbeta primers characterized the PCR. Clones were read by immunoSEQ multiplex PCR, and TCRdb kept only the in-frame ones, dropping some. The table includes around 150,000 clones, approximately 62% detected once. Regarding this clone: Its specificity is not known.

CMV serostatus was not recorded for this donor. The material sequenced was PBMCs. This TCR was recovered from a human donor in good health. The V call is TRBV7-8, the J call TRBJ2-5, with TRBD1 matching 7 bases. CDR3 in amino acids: CASSLASDRSLETQYF. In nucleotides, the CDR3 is TGTGCCAGCAGCTTAGCGTCGGACAGGAGTCTAGAGACCCAGTACTTC.